Described below is a single T cell receptor beta chain sequence and its context. V trimming: 5 bases; J trimming: 3 bases; junction bases outside the gene matches: 3. Germline assignment: CDR1 SGHVS and CDR2 FNYEAQ. CDR3 length equals 14 residues. The data originate from a study of T cell changes during pregnancy in multiple sclerosis. Clones were read by immunoSEQ multiplex PCR, and TCRdb kept only the in-frame ones, dropping some. The table shows fewer than 150,000 clones, with approximately 96% occurring only once. This material consisted of peripheral blood, taken after pregnancy. The sequence derives from a female donor with multiple sclerosis, enrolled in a pregnancy study. The rearrangement joins TRBV7-6 to TRBJ2-7, with 11 bases that match TRBD2. The CDR3 sequence: CASSNGLAGYEQYF. In DNA form, the CDR3 reads TGTGCCAGCAGCAACGGACTAGCGGGCTACGAGCAGTACTTC.